Shown below are 11 T cell receptor beta chains from a single sample sequenced in a study of Ad26.COV2.S vaccination and SARS-CoV-2 variants. Indicated treatment: over 15 received Ad26.COV2.S at low or high dose, single or two shots; several received placebo; per-sample allocation not given. Samples came from day 63 after the first vaccine or placebo injection. The method was immunoSEQ multiplex PCR; TCRdb's version includes in-frame clones alone and lacks a portion of them. Of roughly 240,000 clones detected, more than 75% appear once; the ten largest clones hold around 10%. The sequenced sample was peripheral blood, obtained in a trial of Ad26.COV2.S vaccine versus placebo. The receptors originated from a person between 18 and 59 years old who received the Ad26.COV2.S COVID-19 vaccine or a placebo.

CDR3 residues: CASSPVPRGRAKETQYF. In DNA form, the CDR3 reads TGTGCCAGCAGCCCGGTTCCCCGGGGGCGGGCAAAAGAGACCCAGTACTTC. This rearrangement joins TRBV11-2 to TRBJ2-5, with D perhaps matching TRBD1 or TRBD2 (6 bases each). The germline V gene encodes CDR1 SGHAT and CDR2 FQNNGV. With 5 bases removed from V and 3 bases from J, the gap between germline ends came to 22 bases. The CDR3 contains 17 residues. The entire variable domain, with the rest obtained from reference TRBV11-2 and TRBJ2-5, is as follows: EAGVAQSPRYKIIEKRQSVAFWCNPISGHATLYWYQQILGQGPKLLIQFQNNGVVDDSQLPKDRFSAERLKGVDSTLKIQPAKLEDSAVYLCASSPVPRGRAKETQYFGPGTRLLVL.

This clone has just one count. The chain recombines TRBV19 with TRBJ2-7; D not certain. The CDR3 runs 9 residues. Deletions cut 9 bases from V and 3 bases from J, with 3 bases between. The germline V gene encodes CDR1 LNHDA and CDR2 SQIVND (reference sequence). CDR3 DNA sequence: TGTGCCAGGGGCTACGAGCAGTACTTC. Translation: CARGYEQYF.

The V call is TRBV7-2, the J call TRBJ2-3, with D possibly being TRBD2 (6 bases). V was trimmed by 1 base and J by 2 bases, leaving 10 bases between them. The germline V gene has CDR1 SGHTA and CDR2 FQGNSA. The CDR3 runs 15 residues. The CDR3 nucleotides are TGTGCCAGCAGCTTAGGCGGGACCACCACAGATACGCAGTATTTT. Protein sequence: CASSLGGTTTDTQYF.

This chain links TRBV18 with TRBJ2-7, with 9 bases identical to TRBD2. CDR1 KGHSH and CDR2 LQKENI come from the germline V gene. The V and J ends lost 2 bases and 1 base, in that order; junction bases with no gene match: 12. The CDR3 is made up of 18 amino acids. The CDR3 DNA reads as TGTGCCAGCTCACCAAGGAGTGTTGGGACTAGCCATTCCTACGAGCAGTACTTC. It encodes CASSPRSVGTSHSYEQYF.

This clone was detected once. The chain links TRBV5-4 to TRBJ1-1; 8 bases align to TRBD1. This CDR3 contains 15 residues. Germline-derived CDR1 and CDR2 are SGHNT and YYREEE (reference sequence). The J segment lost 0 bases and the V segment lost 6 bases, leaving 7 bases of the junction unmatched. CDR3 in amino acids: CASNLDRGLNTEAFF. CDR3 nucleotides: TGTGCCAGCAACCTCGACAGGGGACTGAACACTGAAGCTTTCTTT.

This clone is a singleton in its sample. Distinct nucleotide sequences in the sample also encode this CDR3. This chain links TRBV4-3 with TRBJ1-3, with 11 bases identical to TRBD1. The CDR3 is 15 amino acids. Germline CDR1 and CDR2: LGHNA and YSLEER. V dropped 3 bases and J dropped 4; count of bases not matched to a gene: 2. The CDR3 protein is CASSQDRGPGNTIYF. For the CDR3, the DNA is TGCGCCAGCAGCCAGGACAGGGGGCCCGGAAACACCATATATTTT.

The DNA of the CDR3 is TGTGCCAGCAGCTTAGCCGGGACAGGGAGCACTGAAGCTTTCTTT. Translated: CASSLAGTGSTEAFF. V usage is TRBV7-6 and J usage is TRBJ1-1, with TRBD1 matching over 9 bases. The CDR3 contains 15 residues. The junction had 3 bases not matched to a gene; V was cut back by 0 bases and J by 4 bases. The germline V gene has CDR1 SGHVS and CDR2 FNYEAQ.

This sequence joins TRBV7-3 and TRBJ1-2; 9 positions agree with TRBD1. CDR3 size: 14 residues. J lost 4 bases, V lost 3 bases, and 3 bases had no gene match. Germline V gives CDR1 SGHTA, CDR2 FQGTGA. CDR3 sequence: CASSFGTGTYGYTF. The DNA of the CDR3 is TGTGCCAGCAGCTTCGGGACAGGGACCTATGGCTACACCTTC.

The J gene is TRBJ1-2, the V gene TRBV6-5; the match to TRBD1 covers 10 bases. The CDR3 is made up of 15 amino acids. V shed 6 bases and J 0 bases; nucleotides not matched to a gene: 4. CDR1 and CDR2 from the germline V gene are MNHEY and SVGAGI. The DNA of the CDR3 is TGTGCCAGCAGAAGAGGGACAGGGGCTAACTATGGCTACACCTTC. Translation gives CASRRGTGANYGYTF.

The CDR3 loop reads CASSKWAGLSSYEQYF. CDR3 coding DNA: TGTGCCAGTAGTAAATGGGCAGGCCTAAGCTCCTACGAGCAGTACTTC. The V call is TRBV19, the J call TRBJ2-7; no clear D. From germline, CDR1 is LNHDA and CDR2 SQIVND (reference sequence). Between the trimmed V and J ends, which lost 4 bases and 0 bases, there was a span of 16 bases. The CDR3 length is 16 residues.

The V and J genes are TRBV19 and TRBJ2-7; 10 bases agree with TRBD1. Germline CDR1 reads LNHDA; CDR2 reads SQIVND (reference sequence). Trimming removed 6 bases from V and 5 bases from J; junction bases left unmatched: 10. The CDR3 is made up of 15 amino acids. CDR3 DNA: TGTGCCAGTAGCCGAGCGGGACAGGGGACCCACGAGCAGTACTTC. It encodes CASSRAGQGTHEQYF.